Here is one T cell receptor beta chain with its context. Its antigen is unidentified. Germline CDR1 reads MDHEN; CDR2 reads SYDVKM. The CDR3 is made up of 13 amino acids. The ends were cut back, 5 bases at V and 4 bases at J, with 11 bases in the middle. This was a survey-level run. Original analysis: A productive frequency of 2.59 x 10-5 was the lowest detectable. The repertoire was sequenced with immunoSEQ multiplex PCR; TCRdb's copy has only in-frame clones and lacks some. The V and J calls and clone size are taken from that table; D and trimming were inferred from the DNA. Of about 30,000 clones listed, around 80% were seen once; the top ten hold approximately 6.2%. These data are taken from a study of STAT5B mutations in CD4+ large granular lymphocyte leukemia. Findings and caveats of the study: No patients shared main leukemic clonotypes, though 20% to 25% appeared at low frequency elsewhere. 8/27 top patient clones versus 2/35 control clones were TRBV06-family.

The sequence derives from a human donor in good health. Material: CD4+ T cells from blood buffy coats. The chain carries TRBV28 and TRBJ2-5; D remains ambiguous. The CDR3 DNA reads TGTGCCAGCAGTCGGAGCGACACAGAGACCCAGTACTTC. Its protein is CASSRSDTETQYF.